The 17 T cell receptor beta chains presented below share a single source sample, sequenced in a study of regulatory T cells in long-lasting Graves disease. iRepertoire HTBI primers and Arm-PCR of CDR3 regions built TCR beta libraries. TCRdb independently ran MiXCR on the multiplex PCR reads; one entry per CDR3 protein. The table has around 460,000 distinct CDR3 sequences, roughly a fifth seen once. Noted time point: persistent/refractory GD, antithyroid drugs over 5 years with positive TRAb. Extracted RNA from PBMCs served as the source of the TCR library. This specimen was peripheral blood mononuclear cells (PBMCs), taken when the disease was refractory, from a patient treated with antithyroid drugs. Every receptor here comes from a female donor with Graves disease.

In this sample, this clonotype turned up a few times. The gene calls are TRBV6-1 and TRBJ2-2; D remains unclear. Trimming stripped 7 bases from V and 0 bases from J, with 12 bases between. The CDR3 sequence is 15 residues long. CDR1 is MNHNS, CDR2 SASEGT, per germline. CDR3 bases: TGTGCCAGCACCCGAGATAGGGCGAACACCGGGGAGCTGTTTTTT. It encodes CASTRDRANTGELFF.

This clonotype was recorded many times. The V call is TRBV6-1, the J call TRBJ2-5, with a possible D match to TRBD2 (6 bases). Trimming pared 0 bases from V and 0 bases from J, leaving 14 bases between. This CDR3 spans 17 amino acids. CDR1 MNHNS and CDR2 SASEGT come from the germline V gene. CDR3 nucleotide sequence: TGTGCCAGCAGTGAAGCATTGGGGAGGAGCCACCAAGAGACCCAGTACTTC. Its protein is CASSEALGRSHQETQYF.

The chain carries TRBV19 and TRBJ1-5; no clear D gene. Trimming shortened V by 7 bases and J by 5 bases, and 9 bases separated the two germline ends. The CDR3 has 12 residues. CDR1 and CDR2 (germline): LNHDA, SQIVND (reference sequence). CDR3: CASTSGYQPQHF. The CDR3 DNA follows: TGTGCCAGTACCTCAGGCTATCAGCCCCAGCATTTT. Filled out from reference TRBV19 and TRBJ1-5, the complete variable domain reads DGGITQSPKYLFRKEGQNVTLSCEQNLNHDAMYWYRQDPGQGLRLIYYSQIVNDFQKGDIAEGYSVSREKKESFPLTVTSAQKNPTAFYLCASTSGYQPQHFGDGTRLSIL.

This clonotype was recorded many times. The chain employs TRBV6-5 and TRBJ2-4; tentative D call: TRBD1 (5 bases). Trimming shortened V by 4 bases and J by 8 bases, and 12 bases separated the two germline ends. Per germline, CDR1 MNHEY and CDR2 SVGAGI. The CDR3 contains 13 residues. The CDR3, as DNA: TGTGCCAGCAGTTCTCGCCCGACAGACATTCAGTACTTC. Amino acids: CASSSRPTDIQYF.

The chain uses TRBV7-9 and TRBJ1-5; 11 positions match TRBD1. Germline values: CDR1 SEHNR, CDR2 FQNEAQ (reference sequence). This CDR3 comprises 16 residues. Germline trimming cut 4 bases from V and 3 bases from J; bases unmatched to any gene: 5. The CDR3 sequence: CASSSGTGGTNQPQHF. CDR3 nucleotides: TGTGCCAGCAGCTCAGGGACAGGGGGAACCAATCAGCCCCAGCATTTT. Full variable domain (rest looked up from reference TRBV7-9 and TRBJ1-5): DTGVSQNPRHKITKRGQNVTFRCDPISEHNRLYWYRQTLGQGPEFLTYFQNEAQLEKSRLLSDRFSAERPKGSFSTLEIQRTEQGDSAMYLCASSSGTGGTNQPQHFGDGTRLSIL.

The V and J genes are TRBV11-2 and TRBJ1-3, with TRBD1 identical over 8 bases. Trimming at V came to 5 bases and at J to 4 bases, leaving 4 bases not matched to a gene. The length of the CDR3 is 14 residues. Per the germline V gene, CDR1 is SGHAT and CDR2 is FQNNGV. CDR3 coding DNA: TGTGCCAGCAGCCCCACAGGGGGAGGAAACACCATATATTTT. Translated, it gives CASSPTGGGNTIYF. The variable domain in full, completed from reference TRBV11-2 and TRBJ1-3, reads EAGVAQSPRYKIIEKRQSVAFWCNPISGHATLYWYQQILGQGPKLLIQFQNNGVVDDSQLPKDRFSAERLKGVDSTLKIQPAKLEDSAVYLCASSPTGGGNTIYFGEGSWLTVV.

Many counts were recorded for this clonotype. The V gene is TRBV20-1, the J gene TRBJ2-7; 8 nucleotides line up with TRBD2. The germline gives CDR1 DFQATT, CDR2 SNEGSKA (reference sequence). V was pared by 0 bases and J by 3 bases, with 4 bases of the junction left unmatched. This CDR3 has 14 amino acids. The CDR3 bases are TGCAGTGCTAGAGAGCGAGCGGGAGTCTACGAGCAGTACTTC. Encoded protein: CSARERAGVYEQYF.

The CDR3 is CASSHRGRGANVLTF. The DNA for the CDR3 is TGTGCCAGCAGTCACAGGGGGCGTGGGGCCAACGTCCTGACTTTC. The chain employs TRBV12-3 or TRBV12-4 and TRBJ2-6; 9 bases line up with TRBD1. The CDR3 extends over 15 amino acids. The trim removed 5 bases at V and 3 bases at J, leaving 2 bases unmatched.

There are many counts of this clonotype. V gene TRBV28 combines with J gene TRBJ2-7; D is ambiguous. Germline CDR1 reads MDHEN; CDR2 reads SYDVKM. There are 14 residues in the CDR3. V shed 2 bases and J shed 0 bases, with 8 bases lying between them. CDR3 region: CASSLRAVSYEQYF. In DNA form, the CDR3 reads TGTGCCAGCAGTTTACGGGCGGTCTCCTACGAGCAGTACTTC.

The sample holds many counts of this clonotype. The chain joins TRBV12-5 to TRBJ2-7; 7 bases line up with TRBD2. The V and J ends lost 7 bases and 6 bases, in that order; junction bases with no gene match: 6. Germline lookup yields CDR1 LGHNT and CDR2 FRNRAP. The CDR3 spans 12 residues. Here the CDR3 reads CASALGGGEQYF. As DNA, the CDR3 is TGTGCTAGTGCCCTTGGGGGGGGCGAGCAGTACTTC.

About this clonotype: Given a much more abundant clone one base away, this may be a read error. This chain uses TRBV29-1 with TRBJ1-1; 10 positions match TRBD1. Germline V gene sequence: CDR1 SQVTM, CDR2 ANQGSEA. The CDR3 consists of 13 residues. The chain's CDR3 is CSVQGQGNAEAFF. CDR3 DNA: TGCAGCGTTCAGGGACAGGGGAACGCTGAAGCTTTCTTT.

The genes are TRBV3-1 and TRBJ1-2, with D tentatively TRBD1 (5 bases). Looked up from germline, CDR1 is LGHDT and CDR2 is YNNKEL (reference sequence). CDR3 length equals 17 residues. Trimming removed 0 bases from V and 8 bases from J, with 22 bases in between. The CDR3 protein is CASSQDHGTRGVGGYTF. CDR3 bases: TGTGCCAGCAGCCAAGATCATGGGACCCGAGGGGTTGGAGGCTACACCTTC.

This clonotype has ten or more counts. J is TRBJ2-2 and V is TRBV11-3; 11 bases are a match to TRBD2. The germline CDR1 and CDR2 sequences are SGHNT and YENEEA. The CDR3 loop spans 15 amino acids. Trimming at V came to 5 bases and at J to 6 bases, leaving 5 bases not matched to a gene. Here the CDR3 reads CASSLSSGGPGELFF. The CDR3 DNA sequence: TGTGCCAGCAGCCTGTCTAGCGGGGGGCCCGGGGAGCTGTTTTTT.

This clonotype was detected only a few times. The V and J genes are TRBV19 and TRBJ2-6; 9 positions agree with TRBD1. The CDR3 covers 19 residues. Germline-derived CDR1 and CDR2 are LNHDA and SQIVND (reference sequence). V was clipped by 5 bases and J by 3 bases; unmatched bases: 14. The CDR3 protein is CASSRTAGQGSYGANVLTF. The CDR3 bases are TGTGCCAGTAGTCGCACTGCGGGACAGGGATCATATGGGGCCAACGTCCTGACTTTC.

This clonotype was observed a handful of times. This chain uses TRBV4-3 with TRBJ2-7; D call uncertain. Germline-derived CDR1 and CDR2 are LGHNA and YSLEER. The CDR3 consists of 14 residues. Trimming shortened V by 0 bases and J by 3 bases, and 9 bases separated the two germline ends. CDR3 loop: CASSQDVGYYEQYF. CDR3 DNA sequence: TGCGCCAGCAGCCAAGACGTGGGGTACTACGAGCAGTACTTC.

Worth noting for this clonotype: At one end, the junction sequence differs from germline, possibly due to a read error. The CDR3 here is CARSPNAYEQYF. CDR3 nucleotide sequence: TGTGCCCGCAGCCCAAACGCCTACGAGCAGTACTTC. J is TRBJ2-7 and V is TRBV7-8; D is uncertain. The CDR3 extends over 12 amino acids. Germline lookup yields CDR1 SGHVS and CDR2 FQNEAQ.

The CDR3 nucleotides read TGCAGTGCTAGAGATCTCCAGACAGAGATAGCTAACTATGGCTACACCTTC. This encodes CSARDLQTEIANYGYTF. The chain combines TRBV20-1 with TRBJ1-2; tentative D call: TRBD1 (5 bases). There are 17 residues in the CDR3. The V gene's germline CDR1 is DFQATT and CDR2 SNEGSKA (reference sequence). Trimming removed 0 bases at V and 0 bases at J, with 17 bases between.